These 6 T cell receptor beta chains originate from one sample sequenced in a study of blood T cell repertoires in COVID-19. Using immunoSEQ multiplex PCR, the repertoire was profiled, and TCRdb retains in-frame clones only, with some absent. The data contain tens of thousands of clones, roughly four fifths of them singletons. The sequenced sample consisted of peripheral blood. Every receptor here comes from a man aged 70 or older with active or convalescent COVID-19.

The gene calls are TRBV11-2 and TRBJ1-5; D is unclear. The CDR3 runs 14 residues. Trimming left V 5 bases short and J 5 bases short, with 13 bases between. Germline V gives CDR1 SGHAT, CDR2 FQNNGV. The CDR3 coding sequence is TGTGCCAGCAGCGCGGTGGGTGGCCATCAGCCCCAGCATTTT. Translation: CASSAVGGHQPQHF.

This chain joins TRBV29-1 and TRBJ2-7; 9 nucleotides agree with TRBD2. Per the germline V gene, CDR1 is SQVTM and CDR2 is ANQGSEA. The junction had 14 bases not matched to a gene; V was cut back by 7 bases and J by 4 bases. The CDR3 contains 15 residues. The CDR3 region is CSANGGASGAYEQYF. The CDR3 bases are TGCAGCGCCAACGGTGGGGCTAGCGGGGCGTACGAGCAGTACTTC.

The chain joins TRBV18 to TRBJ2-2; 11 bases line up with TRBD1. Germline V CDR1 and CDR2: KGHSH, LQKENI. CDR3 length equals 17 residues. J was trimmed by 5 bases and V by 2 bases; bases with no gene match: 7. CDR3 residues: CASSPNPGTGGTGELFF. The CDR3 DNA is TGTGCCAGCTCACCAAACCCCGGGACAGGGGGTACCGGGGAGCTGTTTTTT.

The chain links TRBV19 to TRBJ1-4; D not resolved. The V gene lost 7 bases and the J gene lost 7 bases, with 13 bases spanning the gap. CDR1 is LNHDA and CDR2 is SQIVND in the germline V gene (reference sequence). The CDR3 sequence is 13 residues long. Written as DNA, the CDR3 is TGTGCCAGTACCGCGGCGGCTATTGAAAAACTGTTTTTT. Amino acid sequence: CASTAAAIEKLFF.

A few counts support this clone. The chain links TRBV19 to TRBJ1-2, with D perhaps matching TRBD1 (6 bases). Germline V gene sequence: CDR1 LNHDA, CDR2 SQIVND (reference sequence). CDR3 length: 14 amino acids. Between the trimmed V and J ends, which lost 5 bases and 7 bases, there was a span of 17 bases. CDR3 nucleotides: TGTGCCAGTAGTTCGGACAGTTTCCTTGTTGGCTACACCTTC. The encoded protein is CASSSDSFLVGYTF.

V and J are TRBV11-3 and TRBJ1-1; the D gene is possibly TRBD1 (6 bases). Trimming removed 1 base at V and 3 bases at J, with 12 bases between. CDR1 is SGHNT and CDR2 is YENEEA in the germline V gene. The CDR3 totals 15 residues. CDR3 sequence reads: CASSLGQGWDTEAFF. As DNA, the CDR3 is TGTGCCAGCAGCTTAGGCCAGGGGTGGGACACTGAAGCTTTCTTT.